This TCR beta chain appears in the sequencing data of a study of neurological immune-mediated disorders. Whole-study context: Within the group of 34 multiple sclerosis patients, some 30 were relapsing-remitting, while 3 were secondary progressive.

Notes on the study in general: HTLV-1-associated myelopathy displayed the greatest TCR clonal expansion, and multiple sclerosis exhibited the smallest, lower than that of healthy controls.

The sample holds many counts of this clonotype. Its target is not known. CDR3 length: 14 residues. Trimming left V 5 bases short and J 0 bases short, with 9 bases between. CDR1 is SGHVS, CDR2 FNYEAQ, per germline. cDNA was made by 5'RACE with 10-nucleotide random UMIs. Sequencing runs each generated in excess of 180 million TCR-beta sequences derived from 15-18 subjects. A single record per CDR3 protein comes from TCRdb applying MiXCR to the 5' RACE reads. Seen here are tens of thousands of distinct CDR3 sequences, around 4.2% observed once, and the top ten hold 1% to 1.5%. The receptor was isolated from a man aged 25 to 45 with multiple sclerosis. The genes are TRBV7-6 and TRBJ2-3; no definite D call. Sequencing input: PBMCs. Here the CDR3 reads CASSPKKSTDTQYF. CDR3 nucleotide sequence: TGTGCCAGCAGCCCAAAGAAGAGCACAGATACGCAGTATTTT.